This TCR beta chain was sequenced in a study of CXCR3-negative and CXCR3-positive naive CD8 T cells. Researchers prepared the TRB cDNA libraries using 5' RACE with UMI labels. TCRdb re-called the 5' RACE reads and shows each CDR3 protein once, DNA omitted. The sample totals about 130,000 distinct CDR3 sequences. A word on this clonotype: Its target is unknown.

Study results and limitations: Hydrophobicity of TRB CDR3s was greater in CXCR3-positive naive cells than in CXCR3-negative naive cells. TRBV-TRBJ usage was similar across naive CXCR3 subsets but distinct in memory cells.

Germline V gene data show CDR1 as SGHRS and CDR2 as YFSETQ. The CDR3 is 15 residues long. Sequencing input: naive CXCR3+ CD8+ T cells from blood. Subset denoted: CD45RO-CCR7+CD27+CD95- naive CD8+ T cells expressing CXCR3 (TNR3+). The clonotype comes from a human donor in good health. Some clones in this sample may be carry-over from other donors' samples. This rearrangement joins TRBV5-1 to TRBJ2-3; TCRdb reports TRBD1, a call that lacks DNA to check it against. This CDR3 is CASSLGPPGADTQYF.